The 23 T cell receptor beta chains in this list originate from one sample, sequenced in a study of identical twins. TCRdb used MiXCR to reprocess the 5' RACE reads, holding one entry per CDR3 protein. The sample consists of around 220,000 distinct CDR3 sequences, about 14% of them appearing once. The specimen was memory (CD45RO+) T cells sorted from blood. These receptors all stem from a woman aged 18-29 years in good health.

In its sample, this clonotype was seen many times. The chain carries TRBV12-3 or TRBV12-4 and TRBJ2-3; TRBD2 matches 11 bases. The ends lost 5 bases at V and 3 bases at J; junction bases unmatched: 4. This CDR3 has 15 residues. CDR3 loop: CASSILAGVTDTQYF. Written as DNA, the CDR3 is TGTGCCAGCAGTATACTAGCGGGGGTAACAGATACGCAGTATTTT.

Of note for this clonotype: Germline is not matched at one junction end, which may reflect a read error. The rearrangement links TRBV6-6 to TRBJ1-2; the D is unclear. From germline, CDR1 is MNHNY and CDR2 SVGAGI (reference sequence). There are 12 residues in the CDR3. The CDR3, as DNA: TGTGCCAGCAGTTCTCATACCGGGAGATATAACTTC. Translated, it gives CASSSHTGRYNF.

This clonotype was counted between two and nine times. The chain uses TRBV9 and TRBJ1-1; D is unclear. CDR1 and CDR2 from the germline V gene are SGDLS and YYNGEE. The V end was cut by 0 bases, the J end by 1 base, with 7 bases between. CDR3 length: 14 amino acids. CDR3: CASSVGSQNTEAFF. The CDR3 DNA follows: TGTGCCAGCAGCGTAGGAAGCCAGAACACTGAAGCTTTCTTT.

This clonotype was detected only a few times. This chain joins TRBV6-5 and TRBJ2-1; possibly TRBD1 or TRBD2 for D (5 bases each). This CDR3 is 14 amino acids long. V was pared by 1 base and J by 9 bases, with 13 bases between. Germline V lookup: CDR1 MNHEY, CDR2 SVGAGI. CDR3 sequence reads: CASSYLGLAPEQFF. The CDR3 DNA follows: TGTGCCAGCAGTTACTTGGGGCTAGCCCCTGAGCAGTTCTTC.

The rearrangement joins TRBV20-1 to TRBJ2-2, with 8 bases lining up with TRBD1. The ends lost 6 bases at V and 4 bases at J; junction bases unmatched: 10. This CDR3 is built from 15 residues. Germline loops: CDR1 DFQATT, CDR2 SNEGSKA (reference sequence). The DNA for the CDR3 is TGCAGTGCCGGAGACAGGGGCCGTGTCACCGGGGAGCTGTTTTTT. The encoded protein is CSAGDRGRVTGELFF.

The genes are TRBV15 and TRBJ1-6; unclear D gene. CDR3 size: 17 residues. The germline V gene has CDR1 LNHNV and CDR2 YYDKDF (reference sequence). V was pared by 1 base and J by 2 bases, with 12 bases between. The CDR3 reads CATSRGGGDTYNSPLHF. CDR3 in DNA: TGTGCCACCAGCAGAGGTGGTGGGGATACCTATAATTCACCCCTCCACTTT.

This clonotype has a handful of counts. The CDR3 here is CASSSSGTSGNWEWNEQFF. The CDR3 coding sequence is TGTGCCAGCAGCTCATCCGGGACTAGCGGGAATTGGGAGTGGAATGAGCAGTTCTTC. V is TRBV11-2 and J is TRBJ2-1; 13 bases align to TRBD2. Germline V gives CDR1 SGHAT, CDR2 FQNNGV. With V trimmed by 4 bases and J by 7 bases, 16 bases remained unmatched. The CDR3 contains 19 residues.

This clonotype was observed many times. Mismatch with germline at one junction end may stem from a read error. The genes are TRBV7-9 and TRBJ1-1, with D possibly matching TRBD1 (5 bases). The CDR3 length is 12 residues. The germline V gene has CDR1 SEHNR and CDR2 FQNEAQ (reference sequence). The CDR3 nucleotides read TGTGCCAGCAGCTTAGTGGACACCGAAGCTTTCTTT. This translates into CASSLVDTEAFF.

This chain connects TRBV7-2 to TRBJ1-2; 9 bases are a match to TRBD1. V shed 5 bases and J 5 bases; nucleotides not matched to a gene: 12. The CDR3 extends over 16 amino acids. CDR1 and CDR2 from the germline V gene are SGHTA and FQGNSA. The CDR3 here is CASSKSPPGTGYGYTF. The CDR3 bases are TGTGCCAGCAGCAAGAGCCCACCCGGGACAGGGTATGGCTACACCTTC.

This clonotype occurred many times. The chain couples TRBV6-2 or TRBV6-3 to TRBJ1-5; D gene unclear. The length of the CDR3 is 14 residues. The germline V and J ends were trimmed by 6 bases and 4 bases, with 13 bases remaining between them. The germline V gene has CDR1 MNHEY and CDR2 SVGEGT. The CDR3 DNA reads TGTGCCAGCAGAATAGATTCGGGGAATCAGCCCCAGCATTTT. Amino acids: CASRIDSGNQPQHF.

The genes are TRBV6-5 and TRBJ1-1, with 7 nucleotides matching TRBD1. Germline assignment: CDR1 MNHEY and CDR2 SVGAGI. Germline trimming cut 0 bases from V and 4 bases from J; bases unmatched to any gene: 8. This CDR3 has 16 residues. The CDR3 here is CASSYSRPGGGTEAFF. The CDR3 coding sequence is TGTGCCAGCAGTTACTCGCGTCCAGGGGGAGGCACTGAAGCTTTCTTT.

The V call is TRBV5-4, the J call TRBJ2-1; 9 bases map to TRBD2. The CDR3 is 15 residues long. Trimming at V came to 0 bases and at J to 6 bases, leaving 4 bases not matched to a gene. Germline V gene sequence: CDR1 SGHNT, CDR2 YYREEE (reference sequence). CDR3 sequence (DNA): TGTGCCAGCAGCTTGGAGGCGGGAGGGCCCAATGAGCAGTTCTTC. Its protein is CASSLEAGGPNEQFF.

This chain links TRBV11-2 with TRBJ1-2; 8 bases line up with TRBD1. V lost 5 bases and J lost 8; bases outside the gene matches: 7. The CDR3 is 13 residues long. CDR1 SGHAT and CDR2 FQNNGV come from the germline V gene. Here the CDR3 reads CASSRTGLGGYTF. The CDR3 coding sequence is TGTGCCAGCAGCCGGACAGGGCTGGGGGGCTACACCTTC.

This clonotype has just a few counts. The rearrangement links TRBV27 to TRBJ1-5; no clear D gene. Trimming took off 5 bases at V and 9 bases at J, with 11 bases between the two ends. Germline loops: CDR1 MNHEY, CDR2 SMNVEV (reference sequence). There are 12 residues in the CDR3. For the CDR3, the DNA is TGTGCCAGCAGTATCGTTCGCGGGCCCCAGCATTTT. This translates into CASSIVRGPQHF.

This clonotype appeared many times. J is TRBJ2-7 and V is TRBV13; the match to TRBD1 covers 7 bases. The V gene's germline CDR1 is PRHDT and CDR2 FYEKMQ (reference sequence). The CDR3 spans 14 residues. The ends lost 4 bases at V and 5 bases at J; junction bases unmatched: 8. CDR3 sequence: CASSSPGQSDEQYF. The CDR3 DNA sequence: TGTGCCAGCAGCTCTCCGGGACAGAGCGACGAGCAGTACTTC.

The chain carries TRBV29-1 and TRBJ1-2; D call uncertain. V dropped 4 bases and J dropped 3 bases, with 12 bases sitting between them. In germline, CDR1 is SQVTM, CDR2 ANQGSEA. The CDR3 is made up of 13 amino acids. The DNA of the CDR3 is TGCAGCGTTGGAAAGGGCGCCTACTATGGCTACACCTTC. This sequence encodes CSVGKGAYYGYTF.

There are a few counts of this clonotype. CDR3 sequence reads: CAWSVGVSADTQYF. CDR3 nucleotide sequence: TGTGCCTGGAGTGTCGGGGTTAGCGCAGATACGCAGTATTTT. The chain links TRBV30 to TRBJ2-3, with D possibly matching TRBD2 (5 bases). V lost 0 bases and J lost 4, with 11 bases in between. CDR3 length: 14 residues. Per the germline V gene, CDR1 is GTSNPN and CDR2 is SVGIG (reference sequence). Looking up the rest from reference TRBV30 and TRBJ2-3 gives the full variable domain: SQTIHQWPATLVQPVGSPLSLECTVEGTSNPNLYWYRQAAGRGLQLLFYSVGIGQISSEVPQNLSASRPQDRQFILSSKKLLLSDSGFYLCAWSVGVSADTQYFGPGTRLTVL.

The chain has TRBV9 and TRBJ1-3, with a tentative D call TRBD1 (6 bases). This CDR3 has 15 amino acids. Germline loops: CDR1 SGDLS, CDR2 YYNGEE. The germline V and J ends were trimmed by 1 base and 2 bases, with 10 bases remaining between them. The CDR3 sequence: CASSVHAGAGNTIYF. CDR3 coding DNA: TGTGCCAGCAGCGTACACGCAGGGGCTGGAAACACCATATATTTT.

Only a few counts were recorded for this clonotype. The chain couples TRBV20-1 to TRBJ2-7, with D maybe TRBD1 (5 bases). Germline values: CDR1 DFQATT, CDR2 SNEGSKA (reference sequence). This CDR3 comprises 14 residues. Trimming left V 0 bases short and J 7 bases short, with 16 bases between. The CDR3, as DNA: TGCAGTGCTAGAGATCGGGTCACCCCAGGGGAGCAGTACTTC. Its protein is CSARDRVTPGEQYF.

The chain carries TRBV4-1 and TRBJ1-2, with D tentatively TRBD1 (5 bases). Deletions cut 3 bases from V and 0 bases from J, with 8 bases between. The V gene's germline CDR1 is MGHRA and CDR2 YSYEKL. The CDR3 is 14 residues long. CDR3 bases: TGCGCCAGCAGCCACGGGGGGGCTAACTATGGCTACACCTTC. This encodes CASSHGGANYGYTF.

This clonotype has just a few counts. This sequence joins TRBV19 and TRBJ1-2; 9 positions agree with TRBD1. Germline V gene sequence: CDR1 LNHDA, CDR2 SQIVND (reference sequence). The CDR3 spans 15 residues. V lost 6 bases, J lost 4 bases, and 9 bases stayed unmatched. The CDR3: CASRPGQGQAYGYTF. The CDR3 bases are TGTGCCAGTAGACCAGGACAGGGGCAGGCCTATGGCTACACCTTC.

The J gene is TRBJ2-2, the V gene TRBV27, with D possibly TRBD1 on 6 matching bases. V lost 11 bases and J lost 7, with 14 bases in between. The CDR3 sequence is 12 residues long. The germline V gene has CDR1 MNHEY and CDR2 SMNVEV (reference sequence). As DNA, the CDR3 is TGTGCCTCTGCAGGGGTGGACGGGGAGCTGTTTTTT. Encoded protein: CASAGVDGELFF.

This clonotype was recorded a few times. The V call is TRBV11-1, the J call TRBJ2-2, with D possibly matching TRBD1 (7 bases). Germline CDR1 SGHAT, CDR2 FQDESV (reference sequence). The CDR3 covers 20 residues. Trimming removed 5 bases at V and 1 base at J, with 26 bases between. As DNA, the CDR3 is TGTGCCAGCAGCCTCCGGAGGGGGCTAGCGATGCCGCGGAACACCGGGGAGCTGTTTTTT. Protein product: CASSLRRGLAMPRNTGELFF.